This is a list of T cell receptor beta chains from one sample in a study of Graves' ophthalmopathy and Graves' hyperthyroidism. TCRdb fed the multiplex PCR reads into MiXCR, producing one record per CDR3 protein. Of roughly 1.1 million distinct CDR3 sequences listed, approximately 35% are singletons. What was sequenced was peripheral blood or thyroid tissue (not recorded which). The receptors come from an adult man with Graves' hyperthyroidism. The CDR3 runs from the conserved cysteine through the conserved F or W. The D gene is left open where the match is weak. Size is stated for part of the rows, as once, few or many counts, or as a class when the clone is expanded.

>few|NA|TRBV6-5|TRBJ1-1
CASSYLGGADEAFF
TGTGCCAGCAGTTATCTCGGGGGTGCTGATGAAGCTTTCTTT
>NA|TRBD2|TRBV10-3|TRBJ2-7
CASRLSGSYYEQYF
TGTGCCAGCAGACTTAGCGGGAGTTACTACGAGCAGTACTTC
>few|TRBD1|TRBV12-3/TRBV12-4|TRBJ1-5
CASSWGQGKDQPQHF
TGTGCCAGCAGTTGGGGACAGGGAAAGGATCAGCCCCAGCATTTT
>NA|TRBD2|TRBV19|TRBJ2-7
CASSISEREDHEQYF
TGTGCCAGTAGTATTAGCGAGCGGGAGGACCACGAGCAGTACTTC
>few|NA|TRBV5-1|TRBJ2-2
CASSPFLAENTGELFF
TGCGCCAGCAGCCCCTTTTTGGCAGAGAACACCGGGGAGCTGTTTTTT
>NA|NA|TRBV7-8|TRBJ1-4
CASTPGLLGEKLFF
TGTGCCAGCACGCCAGGTCTTCTTGGTGAAAAACTGTTTTTT
>once|NA|TRBV6-1|TRBJ1-5
CASRTEINQPQHF
TGTGCCAGCAGAACTGAAATAAATCAGCCCCAGCATTTT
>NA|TRBD1|TRBV9|TRBJ2-6
CASSVGTGGSGANFLTF
TGTGCCAGCAGCGTGGGGACAGGTGGCTCTGGGGCCAACTTCCTGACTTTC
>NA|TRBD1|TRBV25-1|TRBJ1-1
CASSDPGQGKPGAFF
TGTGCCAGCAGTGATCCGGGACAGGGCAAGCCTGGAGCTTTCTTT
>NA|NA|TRBV29-1|TRBJ1-2
CSASTIVGYGYTF
TGCAGTGCCTCGACAATTGTCGGCTATGGCTACACCTTC
>NA|NA|TRBV25-1|TRBJ1-2
CASSPRAGYGYTF
TGTGCCAGCAGTCCCAGGGCTGGCTATGGCTACACCTTC
>many|NA|TRBV7-9|TRBJ1-5
CASSTGNQPQHF
TGTGCCAGCAGCACAGGGAACCAGCCCCAGCATTTT
>few|NA|TRBV29-1|TRBJ2-7
CSVTTGPYEQYF
TGCAGCGTCACGACAGGTCCCTACGAGCAGTACTTC
>NA|NA|TRBV12-3/TRBV12-4|TRBJ1-2
CASSFSEQGFNYGYTF
TGTGCCAGCAGTTTTTCCGAACAGGGTTTCAACTATGGCTACACCTTC
>NA|NA|TRBV7-2|TRBJ1-4
CVSSQGPGADEKLFF
TGTGTCAGCAGCCAAGGGCCCGGGGCCGATGAAAAACTGTTTTTT
>many|NA|TRBV29-1|TRBJ1-1
CSVNVALNTEAFF
TGCAGCGTTAATGTAGCCTTGAACACTGAAGCTTTCTTT
>NA|TRBD1|TRBV10-3|TRBJ2-7
CAISRTGGTPSYEQYF
TGTGCCATCAGTCGGACAGGGGGCACCCCAAGTTACGAGCAGTACTTC
>NA|NA|TRBV30|TRBJ2-2
CAWSVHRSNTGELFF
TGTGCCTGGAGTGTACACAGATCGAACACCGGGGAGCTGTTTTTT
>few|TRBD2|TRBV29-1|TRBJ2-5
CSVESGRLPQGDQYF
TGCAGCGTTGAATCCGGGAGGCTCCCTCAAGGGGACCAGTACTTC
>NA|TRBD1|TRBV5-1|TRBJ2-7
CASRVAGGVTYEQYF
TGCGCCAGCAGGGTGGCAGGGGGCGTCACCTACGAGCAGTACTTC
>NA|NA|TRBV7-9|TRBJ1-6
CASSPRGSNSPLHF
TGTGCCAGCAGTCCAAGGGGTAGCAATTCACCCCTCCACTTT
>many|NA|TRBV7-6|TRBJ2-5
CASSLGNGLAIQETQYF
TGTGCCAGCAGCTTAGGTAATGGACTTGCGATCCAAGAGACCCAGTACTTC